What follows describes a single T cell receptor beta chain. Using immunoSEQ multiplex PCR, the repertoire was profiled, and TCRdb retains in-frame clones only, with some absent. The sample lists fewer than 1.6 million clones, around 98.5% occurring once. This sample is drawn from a study of shared clonotypes between healthy human individuals. The CDR3 is 12 amino acids. CDR1 and CDR2 (germline): SGHDN, FVKESK. Germline trimming cut 6 bases from V and 8 bases from J; bases unmatched to any gene: 4. Donors, without exception, were Caucasian adults residing in Nashville, Tennessee. The V gene is TRBV14, the J gene TRBJ2-3, with 8 bases matching TRBD1. The sequence came from a man between 25 and 39 years old in good health. Sequencing input: naive CD4+ T cells sorted from blood. Stated subset: CD45RA+ positively selected. The DNA for the CDR3 is TGTGCCAGCAGTCCGGGACAGGTTACGCAGTATTTT. It yields the protein CASSPGQVTQYF. Based on the CDR3 plus reference TRBV14 and TRBJ2-3, the full variable domain is EAGVTQFPSHSVIEKGQTVTLRCDPISGHDNLYWYRRVMGKEIKFLLHFVKESKQDESGMPNNRFLAERTGGTYSTLKVQPAELEDSGVYFCASSPGQVTQYFGPGTRLTVL.